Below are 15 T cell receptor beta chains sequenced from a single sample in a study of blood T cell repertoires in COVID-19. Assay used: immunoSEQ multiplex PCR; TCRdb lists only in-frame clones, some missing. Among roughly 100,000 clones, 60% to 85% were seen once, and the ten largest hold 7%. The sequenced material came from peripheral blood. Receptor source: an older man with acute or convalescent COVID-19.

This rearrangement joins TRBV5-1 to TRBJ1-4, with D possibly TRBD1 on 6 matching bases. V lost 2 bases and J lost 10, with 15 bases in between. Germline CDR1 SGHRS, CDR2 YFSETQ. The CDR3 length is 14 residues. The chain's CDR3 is CASSFEQGYGKLFF. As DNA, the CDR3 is TGCGCCAGCAGCTTTGAACAGGGCTACGGAAAACTGTTTTTT.

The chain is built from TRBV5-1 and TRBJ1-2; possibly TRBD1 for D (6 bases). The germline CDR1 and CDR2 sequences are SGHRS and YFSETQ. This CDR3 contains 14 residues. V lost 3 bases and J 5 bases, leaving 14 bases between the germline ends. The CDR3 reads CASSSGALEYGYTF. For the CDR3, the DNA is TGCGCCAGCAGCTCAGGGGCGCTGGAATATGGCTACACCTTC.

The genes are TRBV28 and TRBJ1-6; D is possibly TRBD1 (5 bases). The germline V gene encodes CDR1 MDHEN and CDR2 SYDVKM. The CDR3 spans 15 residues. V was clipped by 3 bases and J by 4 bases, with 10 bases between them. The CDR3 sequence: CASSFSGGYNSPLHF. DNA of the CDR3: TGTGCCAGCAGTTTTTCCGGGGGTTATAATTCACCCCTCCACTTT.

For the CDR3, the DNA is TGTGCCAGCAGGTCGAAACCACAGGGTGCATGGTATGGCTACACCTTC. This translates into CASRSKPQGAWYGYTF. V gene TRBV27 combines with J gene TRBJ1-2, with D perhaps TRBD1 (6 bases). This CDR3 has 16 residues. V lost 6 bases and J 5 bases, leaving 22 bases between the germline ends. Germline values: CDR1 MNHEY, CDR2 SMNVEV (reference sequence).

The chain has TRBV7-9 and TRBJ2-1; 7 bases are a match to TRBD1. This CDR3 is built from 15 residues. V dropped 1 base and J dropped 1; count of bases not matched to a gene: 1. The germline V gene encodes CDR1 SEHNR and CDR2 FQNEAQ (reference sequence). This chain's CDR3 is CASSLGRGSYNEQFF. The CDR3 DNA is TGTGCCAGCAGCTTAGGCAGGGGGTCCTACAATGAGCAGTTCTTC.

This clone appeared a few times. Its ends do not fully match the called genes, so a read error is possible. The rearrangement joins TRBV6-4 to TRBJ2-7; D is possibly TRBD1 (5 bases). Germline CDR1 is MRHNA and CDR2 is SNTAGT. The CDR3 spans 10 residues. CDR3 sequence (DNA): TGTGCCAGCTCCCCAGGGCAGGCTGACTTC. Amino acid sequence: CASSPGQADF.

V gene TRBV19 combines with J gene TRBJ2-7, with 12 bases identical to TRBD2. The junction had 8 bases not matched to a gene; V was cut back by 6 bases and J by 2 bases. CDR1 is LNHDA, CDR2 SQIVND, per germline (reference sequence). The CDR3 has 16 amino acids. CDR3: CASRTFTSGGTYEQYV. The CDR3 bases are TGTGCCAGTAGGACCTTTACTAGCGGGGGGACCTACGAGCAGTACGTC.

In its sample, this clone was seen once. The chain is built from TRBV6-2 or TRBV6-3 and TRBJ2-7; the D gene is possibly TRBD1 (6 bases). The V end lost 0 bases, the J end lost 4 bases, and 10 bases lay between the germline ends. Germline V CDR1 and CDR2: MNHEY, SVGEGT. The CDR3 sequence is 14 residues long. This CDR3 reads CASSYSEGGYEQYF. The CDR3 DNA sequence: TGTGCCAGCAGTTACTCCGAAGGGGGATACGAGCAGTACTTC.

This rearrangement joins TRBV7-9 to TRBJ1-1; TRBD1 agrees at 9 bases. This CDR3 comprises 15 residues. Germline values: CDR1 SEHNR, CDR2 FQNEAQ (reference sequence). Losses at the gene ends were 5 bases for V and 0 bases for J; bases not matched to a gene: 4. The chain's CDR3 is CASSLNRGLNTEAFF. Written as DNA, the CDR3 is TGTGCCAGCAGCCTGAACAGGGGGCTGAACACTGAAGCTTTCTTT.

The CDR3 nucleotides are TGTGCCAGCAGCGTGGGGGGGGGCGGTGGCACAGATACGCAGTATTTT. This gives the protein CASSVGGGGGTDTQYF. The chain carries TRBV4-2 and TRBJ2-3; the D gene is possibly TRBD2 (7 bases). The germline V and J ends were trimmed by 5 bases and 1 base, with 16 bases remaining between them. CDR1 LGHNA and CDR2 YNFKEQ come from the germline V gene. The CDR3 totals 16 residues.

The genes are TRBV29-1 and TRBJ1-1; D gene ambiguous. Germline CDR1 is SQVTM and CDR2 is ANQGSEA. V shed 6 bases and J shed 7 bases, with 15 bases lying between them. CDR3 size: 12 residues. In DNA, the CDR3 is TGCAGCGTCACCAGGAGAGGGAATGAAGCTTTCTTT. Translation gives CSVTRRGNEAFF.

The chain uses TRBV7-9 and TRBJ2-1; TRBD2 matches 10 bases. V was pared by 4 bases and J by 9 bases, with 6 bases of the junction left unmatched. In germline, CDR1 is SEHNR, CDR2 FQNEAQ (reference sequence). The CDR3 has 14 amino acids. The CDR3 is CASSSGGLAIEQFF. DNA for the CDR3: TGTGCCAGCAGCTCGGGGGGACTAGCGATTGAGCAGTTCTTC. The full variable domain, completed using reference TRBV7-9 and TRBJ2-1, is DTGVSQNPRHKITKRGQNVTFRCDPISEHNRLYWYRQTLGQGPEFLTYFQNEAQLEKSRLLSDRFSAERPKGSFSTLEIQRTEQGDSAMYLCASSSGGLAIEQFFGPGTRLTVL.

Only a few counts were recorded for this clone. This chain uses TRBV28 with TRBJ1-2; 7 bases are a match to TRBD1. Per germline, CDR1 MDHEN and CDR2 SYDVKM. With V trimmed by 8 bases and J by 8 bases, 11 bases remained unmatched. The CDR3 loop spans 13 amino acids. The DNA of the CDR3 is TGTGCCAGCTGCTACTCAGGGGGGCGCGGCTACACCTTC. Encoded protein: CASCYSGGRGYTF.

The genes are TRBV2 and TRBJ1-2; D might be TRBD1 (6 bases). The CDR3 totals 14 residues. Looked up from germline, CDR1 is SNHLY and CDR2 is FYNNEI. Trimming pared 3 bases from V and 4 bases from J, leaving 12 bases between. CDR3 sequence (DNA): TGTGCCAGCAGTGACACACAGGGCATCTATGGCTACACCTTC. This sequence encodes CASSDTQGIYGYTF. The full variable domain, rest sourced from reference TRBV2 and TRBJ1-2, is EPEVTQTPSHQVTQMGQEVILRCVPISNHLYFYWYRQILGQKVEFLVSFYNNEISEKSEIFDDQFSVERPDGSNFTLKIRSTKLEDSAMYFCASSDTQGIYGYTFGSGTRLTVV.

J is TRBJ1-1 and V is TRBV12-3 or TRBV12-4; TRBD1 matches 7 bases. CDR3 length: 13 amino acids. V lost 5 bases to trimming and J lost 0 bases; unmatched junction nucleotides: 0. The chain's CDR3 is CASSGQVNTEAFF. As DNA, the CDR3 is TGTGCCAGCAGTGGACAGGTGAACACTGAAGCTTTCTTT.